These T cell receptor beta chains were read from a single sample in a study of blood T cells in healthy people across ages. MiXCR was run by TCRdb on the 5' RACE reads, yielding one entry per CDR3 protein. The table shows 800,000 or so distinct CDR3 sequences, with around a quarter occurring only once. The same data also contributed to another study, on T cells of mothers and their children.

Sequencing was done on a sample of blood. Source of these receptors: a boy younger than 18 in good health. The CDR3 runs from the conserved cysteine through the conserved F or W. The D gene is left open where the match is weak. Clone size appears in some rows only: once, few, many, or a class for an expanded clone.

>few|TRBJ2-2|TRBV4-3|TRBD1
TGCGCCAGCAGCCAAACAGGGGTCAACACCGGGGAGCTGTTTTTT
CASSQTGVNTGELFF
>few|TRBJ2-1|TRBV4-3|TRBD2
TGCGCCAGCAGCCAAGGGGAAACTAGCGGGAGGGATGAGCAGTTCTTC
CASSQGETSGRDEQFF
>.|TRBJ2-5|TRBV6-1|TRBD2
TGTGCCAGCGGGGGCAGCGGGGGTGGGGAGACCCAGTACTTC
CASGGSGGGETQYF
>.|TRBJ2-1|TRBV6-5|.
TGTGCCAGCAGTTATGTTGACCCCGTTGATGAGCAGTTCTTC
CASSYVDPVDEQFF
>.|TRBJ2-7|TRBV4-1|TRBD1
TGCGCCAGCAGCCCATCTACAGGGGCCCCCTACGAGCAGTACTTC
CASSPSTGAPYEQYF
>.|TRBJ2-3|TRBV5-1|TRBD1
TGCGCCAGCAGCTGGGGACAGGGTCGCCCTAGCACAGATACGCAGTATTTT
CASSWGQGRPSTDTQYF
>.|TRBJ2-1|TRBV29-1|.
TGCAGCGTTTTAAGTGGAGGTCGCTCCTACAATGAGCAGTTCTTC
CSVLSGGRSYNEQFF
>few|TRBJ2-5|TRBV3-1|TRBD1
TGTGCCAGCAGCCGCCTGGGGACAGGGGCTCAACAAGAGACCCAGTACTTC
CASSRLGTGAQQETQYF
>once|TRBJ2-7|TRBV12-3/TRBV12-4|.
TGTGCCAGCAGTTCGATGGACGGGCCCTACGAGCAGTACTTC
CASSSMDGPYEQYF
>few|TRBJ2-1|TRBV13|TRBD1
TGTGCCAGCAGCTTCGACAGGGAGTCTCGGAATGAGCAGTTCTTC
CASSFDRESRNEQFF
>.|TRBJ1-1|TRBV12-3/TRBV12-4|.
TGTGCCAGCAGTTTATCGGGGGGGCTCACTGAAGCTTTCTTT
CASSLSGGLTEAFF
>.|TRBJ1-1|TRBV5-1|.
TGCGCCAGCAGCCTGACGACTCCTTCCACTGAAGCTTTCTTT
CASSLTTPSTEAFF
>.|TRBJ1-3|TRBV12-3/TRBV12-4|.
TGTGCCAGCAGTTCCGGTATCGGTCCTGGAAACACCATATATTTT
CASSSGIGPGNTIYF
>.|TRBJ1-4|TRBV7-9|TRBD1
TGTGCCAGCAGCTTAGCAGTTGGGACAGGGGATGAAAAACTGTTTTTT
CASSLAVGTGDEKLFF
>few|TRBJ1-1|TRBV27|.
TGTGCCAGCAGCCTAGAGGGGATCGGGACTGAAGCTTTCTTT
CASSLEGIGTEAFF